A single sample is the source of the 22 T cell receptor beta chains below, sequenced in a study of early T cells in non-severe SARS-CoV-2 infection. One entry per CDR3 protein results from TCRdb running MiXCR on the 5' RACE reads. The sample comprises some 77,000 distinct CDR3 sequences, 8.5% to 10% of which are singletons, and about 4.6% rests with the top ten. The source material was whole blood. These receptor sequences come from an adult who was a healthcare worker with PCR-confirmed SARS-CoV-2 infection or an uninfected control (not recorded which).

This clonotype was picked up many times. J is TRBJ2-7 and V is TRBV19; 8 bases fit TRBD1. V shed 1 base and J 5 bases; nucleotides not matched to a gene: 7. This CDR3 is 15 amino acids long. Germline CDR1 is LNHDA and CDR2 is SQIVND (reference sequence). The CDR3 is CASSIAQDRAHEQYF. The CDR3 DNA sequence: TGTGCCAGTAGTATAGCCCAGGACAGGGCCCACGAGCAGTACTTC.

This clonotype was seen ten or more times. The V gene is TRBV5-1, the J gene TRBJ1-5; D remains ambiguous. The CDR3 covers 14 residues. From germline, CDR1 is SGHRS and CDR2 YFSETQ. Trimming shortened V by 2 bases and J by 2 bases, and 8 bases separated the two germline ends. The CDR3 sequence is CASSFDGGNQPQHF. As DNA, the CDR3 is TGCGCCAGCAGCTTTGACGGAGGCAATCAGCCCCAGCATTTT. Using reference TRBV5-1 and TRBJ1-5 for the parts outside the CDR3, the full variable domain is KAGVTQTPRYLIKTRGQQVTLSCSPISGHRSVSWYQQTPGQGLQFLFEYFSETQRNKGNFPGRFSGRQFSNSRSEMNVSTLELGDSALYLCASSFDGGNQPQHFGDGTRLSIL.

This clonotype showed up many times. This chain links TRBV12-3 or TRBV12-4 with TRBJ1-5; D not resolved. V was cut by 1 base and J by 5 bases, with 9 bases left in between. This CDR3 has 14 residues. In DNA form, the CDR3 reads TGTGCCAGCAGTTTAGAAAACAATCATCAGCCCCAGCATTTT. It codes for CASSLENNHQPQHF.

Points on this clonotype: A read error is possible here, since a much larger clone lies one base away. For the CDR3, the DNA is TGTCCCAGCAGCCATCGGGGACGGGAGGCCTACAATGAGCAGTTCTTC. Its translation is CPSSHRGREAYNEQFF. The rearrangement uses TRBV7-6 and TRBJ2-1; 7 bases agree with TRBD2. From germline, CDR1 is SGHVS and CDR2 FNYEAQ. The CDR3 consists of 16 residues.

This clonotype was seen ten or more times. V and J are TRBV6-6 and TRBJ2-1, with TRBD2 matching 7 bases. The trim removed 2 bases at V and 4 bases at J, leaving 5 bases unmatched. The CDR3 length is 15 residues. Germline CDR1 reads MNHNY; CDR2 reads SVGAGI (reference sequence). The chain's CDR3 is CASSYEASGYNEQFF. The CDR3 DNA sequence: TGTGCCAGCAGTTACGAGGCTAGCGGTTACAATGAGCAGTTCTTC.

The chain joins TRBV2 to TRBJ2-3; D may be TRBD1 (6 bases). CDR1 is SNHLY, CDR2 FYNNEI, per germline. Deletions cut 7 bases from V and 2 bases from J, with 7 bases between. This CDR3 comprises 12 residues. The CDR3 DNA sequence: TGTGCCAGCAAGGGGGACACAGATACGCAGTATTTT. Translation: CASKGDTDTQYF.

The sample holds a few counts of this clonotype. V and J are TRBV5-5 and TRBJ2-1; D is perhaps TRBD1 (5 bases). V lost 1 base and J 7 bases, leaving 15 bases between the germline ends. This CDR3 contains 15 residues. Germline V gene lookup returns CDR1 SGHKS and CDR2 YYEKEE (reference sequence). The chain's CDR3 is CASSLSPTELNEQFF. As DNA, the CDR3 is TGTGCCAGCAGCTTGAGTCCGACAGAGCTTAATGAGCAGTTCTTC.

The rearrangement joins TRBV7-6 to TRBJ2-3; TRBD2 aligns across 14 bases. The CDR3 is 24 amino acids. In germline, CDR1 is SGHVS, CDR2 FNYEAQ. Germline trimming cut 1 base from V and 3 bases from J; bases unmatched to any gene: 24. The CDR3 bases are TGTGCCAGCAGCTTAGGAGCGGCAGGGGGCAGGAGACTAGCGGGAGGGCCCTGGACAGATACGCAGTATTTT. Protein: CASSLGAAGGRRLAGGPWTDTQYF.

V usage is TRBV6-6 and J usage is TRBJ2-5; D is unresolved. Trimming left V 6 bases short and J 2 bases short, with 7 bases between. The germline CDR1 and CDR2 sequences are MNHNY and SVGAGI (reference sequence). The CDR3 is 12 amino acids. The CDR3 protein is CASRKTQETQYF. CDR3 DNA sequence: TGTGCCAGCAGAAAAACGCAAGAGACCCAGTACTTC.

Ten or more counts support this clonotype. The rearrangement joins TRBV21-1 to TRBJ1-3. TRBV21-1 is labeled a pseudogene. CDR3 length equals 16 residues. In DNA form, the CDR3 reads TGTGCCAGCAGCAAAGCGGGGTTAAACTCTGGAAACACCATATATTTT. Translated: CASSKAGLNSGNTIYF.

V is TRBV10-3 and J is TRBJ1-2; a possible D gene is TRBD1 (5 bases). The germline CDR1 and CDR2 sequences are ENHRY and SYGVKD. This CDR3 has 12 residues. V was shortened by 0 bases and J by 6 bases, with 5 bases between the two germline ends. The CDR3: CAISESTDGYTF. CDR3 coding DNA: TGTGCCATCAGTGAGTCGACAGATGGCTACACCTTC.

Here the CDR3 DNA reads TGTGCCAGCAGGGGGACTTTTAGCTACACCTTC. Protein sequence: CASRGTFSYTF. The V call is TRBV3-1, the J call TRBJ1-2; perhaps TRBD1 as D (5 bases). Trimming took 6 bases from V and 9 from J, leaving 11 bases between them. CDR3 length: 11 amino acids. The germline gives CDR1 LGHDT, CDR2 YNNKEL (reference sequence).

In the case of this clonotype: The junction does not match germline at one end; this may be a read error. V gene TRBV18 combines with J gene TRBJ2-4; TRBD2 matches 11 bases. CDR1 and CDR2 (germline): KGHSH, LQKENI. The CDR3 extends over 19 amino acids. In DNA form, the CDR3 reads TGTGCCAGCTCACCGTCTGAGACTAGCGGGACCTTAGCCAGAAACATTCAGTACTTC. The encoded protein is CASSPSETSGTLARNIQYF.

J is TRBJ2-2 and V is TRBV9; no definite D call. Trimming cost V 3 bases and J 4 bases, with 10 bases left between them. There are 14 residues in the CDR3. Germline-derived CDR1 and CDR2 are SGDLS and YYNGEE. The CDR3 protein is CASSGLPRTGELFF. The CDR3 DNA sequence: TGTGCCAGCAGCGGACTCCCCCGCACCGGGGAGCTGTTTTTT.

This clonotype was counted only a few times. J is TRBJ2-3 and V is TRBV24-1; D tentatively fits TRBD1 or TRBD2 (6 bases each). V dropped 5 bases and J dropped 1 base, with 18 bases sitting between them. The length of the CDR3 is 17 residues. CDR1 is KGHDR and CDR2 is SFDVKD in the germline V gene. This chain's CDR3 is CATSAGASRTRTDTQYF. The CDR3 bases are TGTGCCACCAGTGCGGGGGCTAGCAGGACCCGCACAGATACGCAGTATTTT.

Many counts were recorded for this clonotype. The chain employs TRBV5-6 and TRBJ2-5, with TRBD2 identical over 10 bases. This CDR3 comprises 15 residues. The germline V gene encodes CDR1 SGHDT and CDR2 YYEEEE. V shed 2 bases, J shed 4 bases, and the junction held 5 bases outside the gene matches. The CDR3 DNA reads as TGTGCCAGCAGCTTCTCTAGCGGGAGCCCAGAGACCCAGTACTTC. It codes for CASSFSSGSPETQYF. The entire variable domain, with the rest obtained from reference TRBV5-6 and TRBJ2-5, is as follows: DAGVTQSPTHLIKTRGQQVTLRCSPKSGHDTVSWYQQALGQGPQFIFQYYEEEERQRGNFPDRFSGHQFPNYSSELNVNALLLGDSALYLCASSFSSGSPETQYFGPGTRLLVL.

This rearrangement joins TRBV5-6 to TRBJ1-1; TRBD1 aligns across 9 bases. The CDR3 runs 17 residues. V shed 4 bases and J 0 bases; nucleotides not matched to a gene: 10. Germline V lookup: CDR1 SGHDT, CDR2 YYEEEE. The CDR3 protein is CASSRGTGPPLNTEAFF. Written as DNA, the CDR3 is TGTGCCAGCAGCCGGGGGACAGGGCCGCCATTGAACACTGAAGCTTTCTTT.

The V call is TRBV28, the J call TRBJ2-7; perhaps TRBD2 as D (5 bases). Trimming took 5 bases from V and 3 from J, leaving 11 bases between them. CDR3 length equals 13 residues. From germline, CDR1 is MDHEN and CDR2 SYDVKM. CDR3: CASSPRTHYEQYF. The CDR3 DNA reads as TGTGCCAGCAGTCCGCGGACTCACTACGAGCAGTACTTC.

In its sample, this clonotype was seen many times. In DNA form, the CDR3 reads TGCAGTGCTAGGGCTGGGTTCTATAGCAATCAGCCCCAGCATTTT. Encoded protein: CSARAGFYSNQPQHF. The rearrangement links TRBV20-1 to TRBJ1-5, with D unresolved. Trimming stripped 3 bases from V and 0 bases from J, with 12 bases between. The CDR3 length is 15 residues. Germline CDR1 reads DFQATT; CDR2 reads SNEGSKA (reference sequence).

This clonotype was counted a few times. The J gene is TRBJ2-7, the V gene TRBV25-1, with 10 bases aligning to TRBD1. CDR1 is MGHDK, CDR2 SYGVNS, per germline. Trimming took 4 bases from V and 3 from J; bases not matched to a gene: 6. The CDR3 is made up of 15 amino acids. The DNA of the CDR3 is TGTGCCAGCAGTGTCGGACAGGGGGAGGTCTACGAGCAGTACTTC. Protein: CASSVGQGEVYEQYF.

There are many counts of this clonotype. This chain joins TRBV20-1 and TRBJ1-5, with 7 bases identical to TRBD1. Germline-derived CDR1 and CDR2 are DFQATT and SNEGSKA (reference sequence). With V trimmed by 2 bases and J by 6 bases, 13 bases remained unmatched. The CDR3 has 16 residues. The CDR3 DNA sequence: TGCAGTGCTAGATCTAACCCAGGGGGTGCCGGTCAGCCCCAGCATTTT. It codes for CSARSNPGGAGQPQHF.

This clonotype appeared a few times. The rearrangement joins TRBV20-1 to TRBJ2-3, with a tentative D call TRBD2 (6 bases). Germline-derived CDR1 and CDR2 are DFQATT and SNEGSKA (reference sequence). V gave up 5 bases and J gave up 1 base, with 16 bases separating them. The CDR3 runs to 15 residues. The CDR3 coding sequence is TGCAGTGCTCAAAACCGACTAGTTGGCACAGATACGCAGTATTTT. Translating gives CSAQNRLVGTDTQYF.